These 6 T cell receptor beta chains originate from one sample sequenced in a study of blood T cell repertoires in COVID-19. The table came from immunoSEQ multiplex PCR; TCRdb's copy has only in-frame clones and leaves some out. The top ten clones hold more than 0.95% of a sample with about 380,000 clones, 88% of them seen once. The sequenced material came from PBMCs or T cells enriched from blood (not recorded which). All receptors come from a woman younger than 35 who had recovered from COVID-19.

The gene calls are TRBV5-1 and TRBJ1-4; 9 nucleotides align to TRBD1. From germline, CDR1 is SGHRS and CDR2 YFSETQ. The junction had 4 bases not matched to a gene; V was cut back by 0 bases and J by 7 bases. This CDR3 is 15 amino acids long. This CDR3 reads CASSLEGTGSEKLFF. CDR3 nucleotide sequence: TGCGCCAGCAGCTTGGAAGGGACAGGGAGTGAAAAACTGTTTTTT.

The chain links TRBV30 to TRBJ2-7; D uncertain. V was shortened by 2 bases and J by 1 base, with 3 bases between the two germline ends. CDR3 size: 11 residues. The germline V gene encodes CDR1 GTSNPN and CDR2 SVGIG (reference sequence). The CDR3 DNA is TGTGCCTGGAGTTTATCCTACGAGCAGTACTTC. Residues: CAWSLSYEQYF.

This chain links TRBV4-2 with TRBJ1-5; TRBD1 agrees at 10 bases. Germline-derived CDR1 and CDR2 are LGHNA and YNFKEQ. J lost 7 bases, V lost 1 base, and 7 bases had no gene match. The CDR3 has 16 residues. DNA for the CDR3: TGTGCCAGCAGCCAAGGACAGGGGGCGCCGGGACAGCCCCAGCATTTT. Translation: CASSQGQGAPGQPQHF.

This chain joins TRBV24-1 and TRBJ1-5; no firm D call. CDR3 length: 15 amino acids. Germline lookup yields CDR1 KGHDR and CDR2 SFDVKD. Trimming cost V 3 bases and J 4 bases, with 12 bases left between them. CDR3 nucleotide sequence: TGTGCCACCAGTGATCCCCGGGTTCCTAATCAGCCCCAGCATTTT. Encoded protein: CATSDPRVPNQPQHF.

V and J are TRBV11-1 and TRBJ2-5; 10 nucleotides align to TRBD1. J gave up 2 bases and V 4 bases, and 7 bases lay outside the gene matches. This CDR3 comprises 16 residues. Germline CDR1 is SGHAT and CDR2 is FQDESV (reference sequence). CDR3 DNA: TGTGCCAGCAGCTCGATGATGGACAGGGGGCAAGAGACCCAGTACTTC. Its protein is CASSSMMDRGQETQYF. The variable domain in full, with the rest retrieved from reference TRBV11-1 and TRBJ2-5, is EAEVAQSPRYKITEKSQAVAFWCDPISGHATLYWYRQILGQGPELLVQFQDESVVDDSQLPKDRFSAERLKGVDSTLKIQPAELGDSAMYLCASSSMMDRGQETQYFGPGTRLLVL.

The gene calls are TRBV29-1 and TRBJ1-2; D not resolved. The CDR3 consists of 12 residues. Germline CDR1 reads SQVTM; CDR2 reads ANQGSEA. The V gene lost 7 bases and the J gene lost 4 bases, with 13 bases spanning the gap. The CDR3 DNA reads TGCAGCGCCCCCGGGGAAGGCTATGGCTACACCTTC. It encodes CSAPGEGYGYTF.